Listed here are 21 T cell receptor beta chains from one sample, sequenced in a study of shared clonotypes between healthy human individuals. The assay was immunoSEQ multiplex PCR, and TCRdb's table has in-frame clones only and misses some. The sample has about 680,000 clones, about 90% seen once. CD45RO-negative, CCR7-positively selected cells formed the naive CD8 fraction, excluding terminally differentiated effector memory CD45RA+ cells. Source material: naive CD8+ T cells sorted from blood. The receptors were gathered from a man under 40 in good health.

As concerns this clone: The identical CDR3 is also encoded by other nucleotide sequences in the sample. The V and J genes are TRBV19 and TRBJ1-1; D is unclear. The germline gives CDR1 LNHDA, CDR2 SQIVND (reference sequence). This CDR3 has 13 residues. Trimming pared 1 base from V and 1 base from J, leaving 4 bases between. The CDR3 loop is CASSIGRNTEAFF. Written as DNA, the CDR3 is TGTGCCAGTAGTATAGGCAGGAACACTGAAGCTTTCTTT.

The chain recombines TRBV2 with TRBJ2-3, with a weak D call TRBD2 (7 bases). V was cut by 8 bases and J by 8 bases, with 8 bases left in between. Germline CDR1 and CDR2: SNHLY and FYNNEI. The CDR3 has 10 residues. The CDR3 loop reads CASAGATQYF. The CDR3 nucleotides read TGTGCCAGCGCGGGGGCTACGCAGTATTTT.

This rearrangement joins TRBV5-4 to TRBJ2-3; a weak D match, TRBD1 (5 bases). Germline assignment: CDR1 SGHNT and CDR2 YYREEE (reference sequence). The ends were cut back, 0 bases at V and 2 bases at J, with 13 bases in the middle. CDR3 length equals 16 residues. The CDR3 DNA reads TGTGCCAGCAGCTTGGCCTCCGACAGTTTCACAGATACGCAGTATTTT. Its translation: CASSLASDSFTDTQYF.

The chain recombines TRBV29-1 with TRBJ2-7, with 10 nucleotides matching TRBD2. The CDR3 loop spans 17 amino acids. V lost 4 bases to trimming and J lost 5 bases; unmatched junction nucleotides: 17. Germline V gene sequence: CDR1 SQVTM, CDR2 ANQGSEA. CDR3: CSVVGDLSAGGPNEQYF. As DNA, the CDR3 is TGCAGCGTTGTGGGGGATCTTTCAGCGGGAGGGCCCAACGAGCAGTACTTC.

This clone came up a few times. The gene calls are TRBV19 and TRBJ2-1, with 9 bases lining up with TRBD1. Trimming took 3 bases from V and 6 from J; bases not matched to a gene: 6. Germline CDR1 and CDR2: LNHDA and SQIVND (reference sequence). This CDR3 region has 15 residues. The CDR3 region is CASSIVGQGTNEQFF. CDR3 bases: TGTGCCAGTAGTATCGTAGGACAGGGGACCAATGAGCAGTTCTTC.

The chain employs TRBV2 and TRBJ2-5; 9 bases line up with TRBD2. The germline CDR1 and CDR2 sequences are SNHLY and FYNNEI. V shed 2 bases and J 4 bases; nucleotides not matched to a gene: 5. CDR3 size: 15 residues. CDR3 residues: CASSELAGNIETQYF. The DNA of the CDR3 is TGTGCCAGCAGTGAACTAGCGGGGAACATAGAGACCCAGTACTTC.

Details on this clone: A read error may produce the germline difference seen at one junction end. The J gene is TRBJ1-2, the V gene TRBV29-1; no firm D call. Germline CDR1 SQVTM, CDR2 ANQGSEA. This CDR3 region has 12 residues. In nucleotides, the CDR3 is TGCAGCGTTGAAGTGGCTGCAGAGGCGGTGATCTTC. Its protein is CSVEVAAEAVIF.

This rearrangement joins TRBV4-1 to TRBJ2-7; 8 bases align to TRBD2. CDR3 length: 14 amino acids. J lost 1 base, V lost 7 bases, and 6 bases had no gene match. Germline V gene sequence: CDR1 MGHRA, CDR2 YSYEKL. CDR3 nucleotides: TGCGCCAGCACGGCGGGACTAGGTTCCTACGAGCAGTACTTC. This sequence encodes CASTAGLGSYEQYF.

In nucleotides, the CDR3 is TGTGCCAGCGATGTAGGCGAGCAGTACTTC. Encoded protein: CASDVGEQYF. The rearrangement links TRBV2 to TRBJ2-7; D call uncertain. This CDR3 contains 10 residues. Trimming took 8 bases from V and 6 from J, leaving 8 bases between them. Germline V gene data show CDR1 as SNHLY and CDR2 as FYNNEI.

The chain employs TRBV5-6 and TRBJ1-1; D call uncertain. The CDR3 is made up of 11 amino acids. The germline V gene has CDR1 SGHDT and CDR2 YYEEEE. V was clipped by 2 bases and J by 7 bases, with 6 bases between them. Here the CDR3 reads CASSFDGEAFF. The CDR3 nucleotides read TGTGCCAGCAGCTTTGACGGTGAAGCTTTCTTT.

The genes are TRBV5-1 and TRBJ2-3; TRBD1 matches 8 bases. Germline V gene lookup returns CDR1 SGHRS and CDR2 YFSETQ. V lost 4 bases and J lost 4; bases outside the gene matches: 5. This CDR3 has 14 amino acids. CDR3 region: CASSAGQESDTQYF. The CDR3 nucleotides are TGCGCCAGCAGCGCGGGACAGGAATCAGATACGCAGTATTTT.

The chain links TRBV5-1 to TRBJ1-3, with TRBD1 matching over 9 bases. J gave up 4 bases and V 4 bases, and 3 bases lay outside the gene matches. The length of the CDR3 is 14 residues. Germline-derived CDR1 and CDR2 are SGHRS and YFSETQ. CDR3 in DNA: TGCGCCAGCAGCCCCGGGACAGGGGGAAACACCATATATTTT. It specifies CASSPGTGGNTIYF. Complete variable domain (other parts from reference TRBV5-1 and TRBJ1-3): KAGVTQTPRYLIKTRGQQVTLSCSPISGHRSVSWYQQTPGQGLQFLFEYFSETQRNKGNFPGRFSGRQFSNSRSEMNVSTLELGDSALYLCASSPGTGGNTIYFGEGSWLTVV.

The V and J genes are TRBV7-3 and TRBJ2-3; TRBD2 agrees at 12 bases. The CDR3 totals 16 residues. CDR1 and CDR2 (germline): SGHTA, FQGTGA. V lost 5 bases to trimming and J lost 0 bases; unmatched junction nucleotides: 3. CDR3 in DNA: TGTGCCAGCAGCCCCGGACTAGCGGGAAGCACAGATACGCAGTATTTT. This sequence encodes CASSPGLAGSTDTQYF.

The gene calls are TRBV6-1 and TRBJ2-3; TRBD2 aligns across 7 bases. V was clipped by 2 bases and J by 3 bases; unmatched bases: 8. Looked up from germline, CDR1 is MNHNS and CDR2 is SASEGT. The CDR3 consists of 16 residues. As DNA, the CDR3 is TGTGCCAGCAGTGAATGGGGGGAGGGCCAGACAGATACGCAGTATTTT. Protein: CASSEWGEGQTDTQYF.

This chain uses TRBV11-2 with TRBJ2-7; D remains unclear. Deletions cut 3 bases from V and 5 bases from J, with 14 bases between. CDR3 length: 14 residues. The germline CDR1 and CDR2 sequences are SGHAT and FQNNGV. Here the CDR3 reads CASSFRRSHHEQYF. In DNA form, the CDR3 reads TGTGCCAGCAGCTTCAGGCGGTCTCACCACGAGCAGTACTTC. Full variable domain (remainder filled in from reference TRBV11-2 and TRBJ2-7): EAGVAQSPRYKIIEKRQSVAFWCNPISGHATLYWYQQILGQGPKLLIQFQNNGVVDDSQLPKDRFSAERLKGVDSTLKIQPAKLEDSAVYLCASSFRRSHHEQYFGPGTRLTVT.

This sequence joins TRBV7-3 and TRBJ2-1; unclear D gene. The CDR3 is made up of 14 amino acids. Germline-derived CDR1 and CDR2 are SGHTA and FQGTGA. V was shortened by 0 bases and J by 5 bases, with 8 bases between the two germline ends. The CDR3, as DNA: TGTGCCAGCAGCTTAACGGTCGGTGACAATGAGCAGTTCTTC. It yields the protein CASSLTVGDNEQFF.

The rearrangement links TRBV2 to TRBJ1-1, with D perhaps TRBD1 (6 bases). Germline CDR1 reads SNHLY; CDR2 reads FYNNEI. The CDR3 is made up of 11 amino acids. The germline V and J ends were trimmed by 8 bases and 10 bases, with 14 bases remaining between them. In nucleotides, the CDR3 is TGTGCCAGCCGGGGGGGGCGATCAGCTTTCTTT. This sequence encodes CASRGGRSAFF.

This sequence joins TRBV9 and TRBJ2-5; D possibly corresponds to TRBD2 (6 bases). The germline gives CDR1 SGDLS, CDR2 YYNGEE. V lost 4 bases, J lost 5 bases, and 15 bases lay in between. This CDR3 spans 14 amino acids. The CDR3 DNA is TGTGCCAGCAGCAAAGAGGAGGGGCAGGAGACCCAGTACTTC. Protein product: CASSKEEGQETQYF.

The rearrangement links TRBV2 to TRBJ1-5, with D tentatively TRBD1 (5 bases). CDR3 length: 14 amino acids. The germline V gene has CDR1 SNHLY and CDR2 FYNNEI. With 0 bases removed from V and 5 bases from J, the gap between germline ends came to 8 bases. The CDR3 loop is CASSEAWGDQPQHF. The CDR3 DNA reads as TGTGCCAGCAGTGAAGCGTGGGGGGATCAGCCCCAGCATTTT.

This clone showed up just once. The J gene is TRBJ2-3, the V gene TRBV2, with TRBD2 matching 10 bases. V lost 11 bases, J lost 5 bases, and 13 bases stayed unmatched. The CDR3 is 15 residues long. CDR1 and CDR2 (germline): SNHLY, FYNNEI. The chain's CDR3 is CACPLVAGGEDTQYF. The CDR3 nucleotides read TGTGCCTGCCCCTTGGTAGCGGGAGGAGAAGATACGCAGTATTTT.

The V call is TRBV11-2, the J call TRBJ2-3, with 8 bases that match TRBD1. The CDR3 has 16 residues. Germline V lookup: CDR1 SGHAT, CDR2 FQNNGV. V gave up 1 base and J gave up 9 bases; unmatched junction bases: 12. CDR3 sequence reads: CASSLGVGQVGETQYF. The CDR3, as DNA: TGTGCCAGCAGCTTAGGGGTGGGACAGGTAGGGGAAACGCAGTATTTT.